Presented here are 28 T cell receptor beta chains from one specimen sequenced in a study of T cells in narcolepsy. Assay: immunoSEQ multiplex PCR; the TCRdb copy retains only in-frame clones and omits some. This sample has under 40,000 clones; roughly four fifths occur once, and the top ten carry about 0.66%. Sequences were obtained from memory (CD45RA-) CD4+ T cells from blood. The receptor set was obtained from a human donor in good health.

This sequence joins TRBV6-1 and TRBJ2-4; possibly TRBD2 for D (6 bases). There are 13 residues in the CDR3. Trimming removed 1 base at V and 9 bases at J, with 10 bases between. Germline CDR1 reads MNHNS; CDR2 reads SASEGT. CDR3 in DNA: TGTGCCAGCAGTGAAGGTGGAGGGTCCATTCAGTACTTC. It yields the protein CASSEGGGSIQYF.

This clone was seen only once. The chain is built from TRBV9 and TRBJ1-6; tentative D call: TRBD1 (5 bases). Trimming cost V 4 bases and J 8 bases, with 13 bases left between them. Germline V gene lookup returns CDR1 SGDLS and CDR2 YYNGEE. This CDR3 spans 14 amino acids. CDR3: CASSIDGGDSPLHF. CDR3 nucleotides: TGTGCCAGCAGCATCGACGGGGGGGATTCACCCCTCCACTTT.

This chain's CDR3 is CASSSRSPGELFF. The DNA for the CDR3 is TGTGCCAGCAGCTCGAGGTCCCCCGGGGAGCTGTTTTTT. The chain employs TRBV7-2 and TRBJ2-2, with D unclear. Germline loops: CDR1 SGHTA, CDR2 FQGNSA. This CDR3 is built from 13 residues. The V end lost 4 bases, the J end lost 6 bases, and 9 bases lay between the germline ends.

The rearrangement links TRBV19 to TRBJ1-5, with D hard to call. The CDR3 runs to 14 residues. V lost 2 bases, J lost 4 bases, and 9 bases lay in between. Germline V lookup: CDR1 LNHDA, CDR2 SQIVND (reference sequence). The CDR3 spells CASSILQLNQPQHF. CDR3 nucleotides: TGTGCCAGTAGTATACTGCAGTTGAATCAGCCCCAGCATTTT.

The chain joins TRBV2 to TRBJ2-7, with TRBD2 as a possible D gene (6 bases). Trimming took off 3 bases at V and 3 bases at J, with 12 bases between the two ends. CDR3 length equals 14 residues. The germline V gene encodes CDR1 SNHLY and CDR2 FYNNEI. This CDR3 is CASSDTAGNYEQYF. CDR3 nucleotides: TGTGCCAGCAGTGATACGGCGGGGAACTACGAGCAGTACTTC.

The rearrangement links TRBV6-5 to TRBJ1-1; tentatively, D is TRBD1 (6 bases). CDR1 and CDR2 from the germline V gene are MNHEY and SVGAGI. The CDR3 consists of 13 residues. Trimming took off 3 bases at V and 5 bases at J, with 10 bases between the two ends. CDR3 sequence (DNA): TGTGCCAGCAGTTATGGGGGGGCAACTGAAGCTTTCTTT. Translation gives CASSYGGATEAFF.

This clone is classed as medium-sized. The V gene is TRBV4-1, the J gene TRBJ2-5, with 10 bases matching TRBD2. Trimming cost V 1 base and J 2 bases; bases outside gene matches: 10. In germline, CDR1 is MGHRA, CDR2 YSYEKL. The CDR3 covers 18 residues. The chain's CDR3 is CASSQVNMGLANQETQYF. The CDR3 DNA follows: TGCGCCAGCAGCCAAGTTAACATGGGACTAGCGAATCAAGAGACCCAGTACTTC.

The chain has TRBV7-2 and TRBJ2-3; D possibly corresponds to TRBD1 (7 bases). V was pared by 6 bases and J by 2 bases, with 15 bases between. Germline V gene sequence: CDR1 SGHTA, CDR2 FQGNSA. The CDR3 is 15 residues long. CDR3 nucleotide sequence: TGTGCCAGCAGTCTCGTCAGGGGGGACACAGATACGCAGTATTTT. Translated, it gives CASSLVRGDTDTQYF.

The chain combines TRBV15 with TRBJ2-1, with D perhaps given as TRBD1 or TRBD2 (6 bases each). The CDR3 runs to 14 residues. Trimming took 0 bases from V and 12 from J, leaving 15 bases between them. Looked up from germline, CDR1 is LNHNV and CDR2 is YYDKDF (reference sequence). CDR3 residues: CATSRDIGGLGQFF. CDR3 coding DNA: TGTGCCACCAGCAGAGATATAGGGGGACTTGGGCAGTTCTTC.

This clone was seen a single time. The chain uses TRBV6-5 and TRBJ1-5; tentatively, D is TRBD1 (5 bases). The CDR3 is 14 amino acids. The ends were cut back, 2 bases at V and 4 bases at J, with 9 bases in the middle. CDR1 and CDR2 from the germline V gene are MNHEY and SVGAGI. The CDR3 region is CASSYRGGNQPQHF. DNA of the CDR3: TGTGCCAGCAGTTACCGGGGGGGTAATCAGCCCCAGCATTTT.

J is TRBJ2-3 and V is TRBV7-2; possibly TRBD2 for D (6 bases). The germline gives CDR1 SGHTA, CDR2 FQGNSA. The CDR3 runs 15 residues. Trimming removed 3 bases at V and 6 bases at J, with 16 bases between. The CDR3 is CASSLPRRGRDTQYF. DNA for the CDR3: TGTGCCAGCAGCTTGCCTCGGAGGGGCCGGGATACGCAGTATTTT.

The chain links TRBV9 to TRBJ1-1; weak D call: TRBD1 (6 bases). The CDR3 spans 14 residues. V dropped 1 base and J dropped 1 base, with 8 bases sitting between them. The germline V gene encodes CDR1 SGDLS and CDR2 YYNGEE. The CDR3: CASSVTGQNTEAFF. The CDR3 DNA sequence: TGTGCCAGCAGCGTAACGGGACAGAACACTGAAGCTTTCTTT.

This clone was detected only a few times. The gene calls are TRBV28 and TRBJ1-1; D uncertain. The germline V gene encodes CDR1 MDHEN and CDR2 SYDVKM. The CDR3 length is 13 residues. The V gene lost 6 bases and the J gene lost 1 base, with 9 bases spanning the gap. CDR3 loop: CASRTGPNTEAFF. CDR3 in DNA: TGTGCCAGCAGGACCGGGCCGAACACTGAAGCTTTCTTT.

In its sample, this clone was seen a few times. The chain is built from TRBV7-2 and TRBJ2-3, with D hard to call. Germline V gene data show CDR1 as SGHTA and CDR2 as FQGNSA. This CDR3 is 13 amino acids long. Trimming pared 5 bases from V and 8 bases from J, leaving 14 bases between. The CDR3 here is CASSPQWDITQYF. The CDR3, as DNA: TGTGCCAGCAGCCCGCAGTGGGATATTACGCAGTATTTT.

The genes are TRBV28 and TRBJ2-3, with TRBD2 matching 8 bases. CDR3 length: 19 amino acids. The germline CDR1 and CDR2 sequences are MDHEN and SYDVKM. The V segment lost 6 bases and the J segment 0 bases; nucleotides outside the gene matches: 17. The DNA of the CDR3 is TGTGCCAGCAGCTTTTCCCCCTTGGCGGGGGGCCCTAGCACAGATACGCAGTATTTT. Translated: CASSFSPLAGGPSTDTQYF.

This clone was recorded once. The gene calls are TRBV28 and TRBJ1-2; unclear D gene. This CDR3 has 14 residues. Deletions cut 2 bases from V and 4 bases from J, with 11 bases between. The germline CDR1 and CDR2 sequences are MDHEN and SYDVKM. CDR3 nucleotides: TGTGCCAGCAGTTTACTCCTTTCCCCCTATGGCTACACCTTC. It is translated as CASSLLLSPYGYTF.

V is TRBV5-4 and J is TRBJ2-1, with 10 bases matching TRBD1. The CDR3 loop spans 15 amino acids. The V gene's germline CDR1 is SGHNT and CDR2 YYREEE (reference sequence). J lost 4 bases, V lost 4 bases, and 5 bases had no gene match. As DNA, the CDR3 is TGTGCCAGCAGCGGGGACAGGGGCTTTTACAATGAGCAGTTCTTC. Residues: CASSGDRGFYNEQFF.

The genes are TRBV6-1 and TRBJ2-5; 8 nucleotides line up with TRBD1. Germline CDR1 reads MNHNS; CDR2 reads SASEGT. The CDR3 consists of 14 residues. Germline trimming cut 4 bases from V and 5 bases from J; bases unmatched to any gene: 6. The DNA for the CDR3 is TGTGCCAGCAGTGGGACAGGGAGGTCGGAGACCCAGTACTTC. It specifies CASSGTGRSETQYF.

The rearrangement links TRBV4-3 to TRBJ1-6; D call uncertain. Per the germline V gene, CDR1 is LGHNA and CDR2 is YSLEER. This CDR3 is 14 amino acids long. V lost 2 bases to trimming and J lost 6 bases, with 8 bases between them. For the CDR3, the DNA is TGCGCCAGCAGCCAACGGACCAGTAATTCACCCCTCCACTTT. It specifies CASSQRTSNSPLHF.

This chain links TRBV15 with TRBJ2-5; D is undetermined. The V gene lost 0 bases and the J gene lost 4 bases, with 0 bases spanning the gap. Germline V lookup: CDR1 LNHNV, CDR2 YYDKDF (reference sequence). This CDR3 comprises 11 residues. The CDR3 DNA follows: TGTGCCACCAGCAGAGAAGAGACCCAGTACTTC. Its protein is CATSREETQYF. Full variable domain (remainder filled in from reference TRBV15 and TRBJ2-5): DAMVIQNPRYQVTQFGKPVTLSCSQTLNHNVMYWYQQKSSQAPKLLFHYYDKDFNNEADTPDNFQSRRPNTSFCFLDIRSPGLGDTAMYLCATSREETQYFGPGTRLLVL.

The rearrangement uses TRBV2 and TRBJ1-5; D is unclear. V was trimmed by 3 bases and J by 3 bases, leaving 9 bases between them. Germline lookup yields CDR1 SNHLY and CDR2 FYNNEI. The CDR3 spans 14 residues. The CDR3 region is CASSDRNINQPQHF. The CDR3 region has the DNA TGTGCCAGCAGTGACCGGAATATCAATCAGCCCCAGCATTTT.

V usage is TRBV4-1 and J usage is TRBJ2-7; tentatively, D is TRBD2 (5 bases). The CDR3 spans 13 residues. Germline V gene lookup returns CDR1 MGHRA and CDR2 YSYEKL. Trimming took 0 bases from V and 7 from J, leaving 10 bases between them. DNA for the CDR3: TGCGCCAGCAGCCAAGACCAGTGGAGGGAGCAGTACGTC. Protein product: CASSQDQWREQYV.

The rearrangement links TRBV2 to TRBJ1-5; D not certain. The CDR3 sequence is 15 residues long. Germline loops: CDR1 SNHLY, CDR2 FYNNEI. Trimming removed 1 base from V and 2 bases from J, with 9 bases in between. CDR3 nucleotides: TGTGCCAGCAGTGAAGAGCAAAGGGGCAATCAGCCCCAGCATTTT. This codes for CASSEEQRGNQPQHF.

The V call is TRBV4-1, the J call TRBJ1-4; the D gene is possibly TRBD1 (5 bases). The CDR3 extends over 15 amino acids. V was cut by 0 bases and J by 7 bases, with 12 bases left in between. Per the germline V gene, CDR1 is MGHRA and CDR2 is YSYEKL. DNA of the CDR3: TGCGCCAGCAGCCAAGATGGCCAGGGAGGTGAAAAACTGTTTTTT. Its translation: CASSQDGQGGEKLFF.

The chain links TRBV19 to TRBJ1-2, with D perhaps matching TRBD1 (6 bases). From germline, CDR1 is LNHDA and CDR2 SQIVND (reference sequence). Trimming shortened V by 7 bases and J by 0 bases, and 18 bases separated the two germline ends. CDR3 size: 16 residues. CDR3 nucleotides: TGTGCCAGTAACAGAGGGCGGGACAACCCTAACTATGGCTACACCTTC. It specifies CASNRGRDNPNYGYTF.

This rearrangement joins TRBV7-9 to TRBJ1-2; a possible D gene is TRBD1 (5 bases). This CDR3 spans 18 amino acids. In germline, CDR1 is SEHNR, CDR2 FQNEAQ (reference sequence). Trimming took off 2 bases at V and 0 bases at J, with 19 bases between the two ends. The CDR3 here is CASSLSSGNRASNYGYTF. The CDR3 coding sequence is TGTGCCAGCAGCTTATCATCAGGGAATAGGGCTTCTAACTATGGCTACACCTTC.

This clone was seen a few times. The V call is TRBV25-1, the J call TRBJ2-3; D may be TRBD1 (5 bases). The length of the CDR3 is 14 residues. V was clipped by 0 bases and J by 4 bases, with 8 bases between them. Germline CDR1 and CDR2: MGHDK and SYGVNS. CDR3 in amino acids: CASSEYRGADTQYF. CDR3 coding DNA: TGTGCCAGCAGTGAATATAGGGGCGCAGATACGCAGTATTTT.

This clone was found a few times. This chain connects TRBV6-1 to TRBJ2-7, with D unresolved. CDR1 and CDR2 (germline): MNHNS, SASEGT. V dropped 5 bases and J dropped 6 bases, with 14 bases sitting between them. This CDR3 region has 13 residues. The chain's CDR3 is CASSFSNLGEQYV. Here the CDR3 DNA reads TGTGCCAGCAGTTTCTCGAACTTGGGCGAGCAGTACGTC.